A selection of T cell receptor gamma chains follows, all from one sample in a study of Vδ1+ human thymocytes. TCRdb reanalysed the multiplex PCR reads with CATT. Of tens of thousands of gamma-chain clones in the sample, around 20% were seen once. Sequencing was carried out using Vdelta1+ gamma-delta thymocytes from the thymus. The receptor set was obtained from a girl in the first two years of life who had congenital heart surgery. CDR3s include the opening cysteine and the closing phenylalanine or tryptophan. Fields, in order: clone size, J gene, V gene, CDR3 protein, CDR3 DNA. Clone size is shown for a subset of rows, as once, few, many or a class of expanded clone.

clone size: .
J gene: TRGJ1/TRGJ2
V gene: TRGV8
CDR3 protein: CATWVYTPTKKLF
CDR3 DNA: TGTGCCACCTGGGTCTACACTCCTACCAAGAAACTCTTT

clone size: .
J gene: TRGJ1/TRGJ2
V gene: TRGV9
CDR3 protein: CALWEPLAKLF
CDR3 DNA: TGTGCCTTGTGGGAGCCCCTGGCGAAACTCTTT

clone size: .
J gene: TRGJ1/TRGJ2
V gene: TRGV9
CDR3 protein: CALWEVQGRYKKLF
CDR3 DNA: TGTGCCTTGTGGGAGGTGCAGGGTCGTTATAAGAAACTCTTT

clone size: few
J gene: TRGJ1/TRGJ2
V gene: TRGV9
CDR3 protein: CALWETKPPLKLF
CDR3 DNA: TGTGCCTTGTGGGAGACCAAGCCTCCACTCAAACTCTTT

clone size: few
J gene: TRGJ1/TRGJ2
V gene: TRGV8
CDR3 protein: CATWDRHYYKKLF
CDR3 DNA: TGTGCCACCTGGGATCGACATTATTATAAGAAACTCTTT

clone size: few
J gene: TRGJ1/TRGJ2
V gene: TRGV3
CDR3 protein: CATSIANLGWAIGAPGEYKKLF
CDR3 DNA: TGTGCCACCTCAATTGCGAACCTGGGATGGGCCATCGGGGCCCCGGGAGAGTATAAGAAACTCTTT

clone size: .
J gene: TRGJ1/TRGJ2
V gene: TRGV2
CDR3 protein: CATWDGLGLF
CDR3 DNA: TGTGCCACCTGGGATGGGCTGGGGCTCTTT

clone size: few
J gene: TRGJP2
V gene: TRGV3
CDR3 protein: CATWDISSDWIKTF
CDR3 DNA: TGTGCCACCTGGGACATTAGTAGTGATTGGATCAAGACGTTT

clone size: .
J gene: TRGJ1/TRGJ2
V gene: TRGV8
CDR3 protein: CATWAGPYYKKLF
CDR3 DNA: TGTGCCACCTGGGCCGGCCCCTATTATAAGAAACTCTTT

clone size: .
J gene: TRGJ1/TRGJ2
V gene: TRGV9
CDR3 protein: CALWDYGVYYKKLF
CDR3 DNA: TGTGCCTTGTGGGATTACGGTGTTTATTATAAGAAACTCTTT